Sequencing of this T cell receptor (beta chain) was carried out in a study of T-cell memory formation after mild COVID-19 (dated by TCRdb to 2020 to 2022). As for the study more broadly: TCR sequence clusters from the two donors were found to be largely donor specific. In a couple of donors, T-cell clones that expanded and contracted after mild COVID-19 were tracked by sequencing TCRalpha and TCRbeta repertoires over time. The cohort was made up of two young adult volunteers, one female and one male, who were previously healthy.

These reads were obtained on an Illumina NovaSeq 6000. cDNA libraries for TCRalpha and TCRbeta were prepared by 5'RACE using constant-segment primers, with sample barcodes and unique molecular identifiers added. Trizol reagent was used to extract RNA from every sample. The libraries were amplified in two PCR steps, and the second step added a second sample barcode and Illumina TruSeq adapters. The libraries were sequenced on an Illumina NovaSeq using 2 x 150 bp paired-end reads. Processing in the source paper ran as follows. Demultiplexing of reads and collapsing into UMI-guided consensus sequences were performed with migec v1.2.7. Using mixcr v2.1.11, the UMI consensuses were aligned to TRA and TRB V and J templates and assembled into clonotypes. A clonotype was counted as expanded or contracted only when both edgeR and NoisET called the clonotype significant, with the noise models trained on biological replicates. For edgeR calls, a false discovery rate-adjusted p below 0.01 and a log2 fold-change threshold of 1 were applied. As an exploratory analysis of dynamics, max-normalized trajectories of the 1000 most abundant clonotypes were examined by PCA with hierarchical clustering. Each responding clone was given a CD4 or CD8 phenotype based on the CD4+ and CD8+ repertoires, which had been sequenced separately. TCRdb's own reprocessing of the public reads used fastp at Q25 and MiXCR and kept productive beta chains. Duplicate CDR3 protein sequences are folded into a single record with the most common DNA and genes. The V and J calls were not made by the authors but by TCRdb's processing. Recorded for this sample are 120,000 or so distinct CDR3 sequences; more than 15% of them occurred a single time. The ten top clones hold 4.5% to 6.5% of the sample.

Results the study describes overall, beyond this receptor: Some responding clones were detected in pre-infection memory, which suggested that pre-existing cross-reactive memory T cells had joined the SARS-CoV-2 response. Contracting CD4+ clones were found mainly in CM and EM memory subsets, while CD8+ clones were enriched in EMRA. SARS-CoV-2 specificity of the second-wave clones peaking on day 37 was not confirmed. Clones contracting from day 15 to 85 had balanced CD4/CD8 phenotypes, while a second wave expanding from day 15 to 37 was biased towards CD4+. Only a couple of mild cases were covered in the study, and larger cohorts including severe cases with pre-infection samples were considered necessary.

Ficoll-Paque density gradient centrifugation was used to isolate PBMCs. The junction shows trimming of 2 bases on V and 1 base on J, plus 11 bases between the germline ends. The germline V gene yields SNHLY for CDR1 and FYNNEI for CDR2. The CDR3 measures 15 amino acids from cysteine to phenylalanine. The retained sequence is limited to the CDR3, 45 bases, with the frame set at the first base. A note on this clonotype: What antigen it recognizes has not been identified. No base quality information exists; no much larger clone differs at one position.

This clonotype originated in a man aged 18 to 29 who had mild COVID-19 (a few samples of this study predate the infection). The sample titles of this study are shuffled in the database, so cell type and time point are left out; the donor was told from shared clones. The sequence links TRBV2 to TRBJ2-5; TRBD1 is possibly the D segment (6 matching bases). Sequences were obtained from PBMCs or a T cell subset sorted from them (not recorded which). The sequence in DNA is TGTGCCAGCAGTGAAATGGGACAAATCCAAGAGACCCAGTACTTC. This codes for CASSEMGQIQETQYF.